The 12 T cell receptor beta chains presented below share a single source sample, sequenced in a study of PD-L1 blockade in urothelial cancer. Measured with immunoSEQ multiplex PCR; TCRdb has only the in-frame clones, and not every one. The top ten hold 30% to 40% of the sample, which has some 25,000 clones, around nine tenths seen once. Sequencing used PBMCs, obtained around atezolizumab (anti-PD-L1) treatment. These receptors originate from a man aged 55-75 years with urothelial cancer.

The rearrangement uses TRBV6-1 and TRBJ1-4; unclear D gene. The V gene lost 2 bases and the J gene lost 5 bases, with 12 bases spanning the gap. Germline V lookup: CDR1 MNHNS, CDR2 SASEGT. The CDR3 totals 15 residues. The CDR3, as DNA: TGTGCCAGCAGTGAACTAAGATCAGGAAATGAAAAACTGTTTTTT. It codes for CASSELRSGNEKLFF.

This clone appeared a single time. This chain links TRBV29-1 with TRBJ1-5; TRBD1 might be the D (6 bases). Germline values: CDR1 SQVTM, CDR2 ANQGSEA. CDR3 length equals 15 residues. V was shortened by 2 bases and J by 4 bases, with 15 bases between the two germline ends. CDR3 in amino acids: CSVETPDSANQPQHF. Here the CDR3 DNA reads TGCAGCGTTGAAACTCCGGACAGCGCTAATCAGCCCCAGCATTTT.

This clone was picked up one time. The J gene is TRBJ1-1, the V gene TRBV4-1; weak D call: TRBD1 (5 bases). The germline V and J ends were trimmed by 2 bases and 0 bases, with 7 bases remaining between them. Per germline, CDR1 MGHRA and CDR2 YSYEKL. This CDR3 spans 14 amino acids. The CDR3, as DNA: TGCGCCAGCAGCCAACAGGGATTGAACACTGAAGCTTTCTTT. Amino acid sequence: CASSQQGLNTEAFF.

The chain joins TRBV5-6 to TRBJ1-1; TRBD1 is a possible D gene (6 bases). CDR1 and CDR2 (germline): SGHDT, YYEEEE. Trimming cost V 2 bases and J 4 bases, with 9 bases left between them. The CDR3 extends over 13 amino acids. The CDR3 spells CASSLQGGTEAFF. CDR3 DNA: TGTGCCAGCAGCTTACAGGGTGGCACTGAAGCTTTCTTT. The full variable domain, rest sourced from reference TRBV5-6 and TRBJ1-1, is DAGVTQSPTHLIKTRGQQVTLRCSPKSGHDTVSWYQQALGQGPQFIFQYYEEEERQRGNFPDRFSGHQFPNYSSELNVNALLLGDSALYLCASSLQGGTEAFFGQGTRLTVV.

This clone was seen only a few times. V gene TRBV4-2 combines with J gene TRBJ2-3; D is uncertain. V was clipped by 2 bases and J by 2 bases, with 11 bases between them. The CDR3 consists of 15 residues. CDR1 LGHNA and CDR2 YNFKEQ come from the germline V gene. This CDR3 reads CASSQRLSDTDTQYF. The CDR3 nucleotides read TGTGCCAGCAGCCAAAGACTGTCTGACACAGATACGCAGTATTTT.

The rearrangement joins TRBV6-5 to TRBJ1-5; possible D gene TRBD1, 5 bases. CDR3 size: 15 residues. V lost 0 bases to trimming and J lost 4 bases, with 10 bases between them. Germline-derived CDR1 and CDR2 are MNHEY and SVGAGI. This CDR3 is CASSYSWTQNQPQHF. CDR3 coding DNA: TGTGCCAGCAGTTACTCTTGGACACAGAATCAGCCCCAGCATTTT.

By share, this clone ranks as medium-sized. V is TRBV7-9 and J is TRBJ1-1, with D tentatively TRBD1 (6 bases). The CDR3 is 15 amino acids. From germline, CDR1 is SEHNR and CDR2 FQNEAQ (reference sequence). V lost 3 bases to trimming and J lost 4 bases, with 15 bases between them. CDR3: CASSFSRGLGTEAFF. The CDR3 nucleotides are TGTGCCAGCAGCTTTTCCAGGGGATTGGGCACTGAAGCTTTCTTT.

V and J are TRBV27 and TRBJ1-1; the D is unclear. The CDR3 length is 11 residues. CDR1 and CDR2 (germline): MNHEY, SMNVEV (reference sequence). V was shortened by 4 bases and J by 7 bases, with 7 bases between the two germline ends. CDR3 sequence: CASSWGGEAFF. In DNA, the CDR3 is TGTGCCAGCAGTTGGGGAGGTGAAGCTTTCTTT.

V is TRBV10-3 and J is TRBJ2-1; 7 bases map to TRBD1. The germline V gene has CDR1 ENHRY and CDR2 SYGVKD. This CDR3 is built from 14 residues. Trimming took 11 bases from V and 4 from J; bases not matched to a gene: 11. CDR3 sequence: CAASGARGYNEQFF. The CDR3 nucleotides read TGTGCCGCCTCAGGGGCCAGGGGGTACAATGAGCAGTTCTTC.

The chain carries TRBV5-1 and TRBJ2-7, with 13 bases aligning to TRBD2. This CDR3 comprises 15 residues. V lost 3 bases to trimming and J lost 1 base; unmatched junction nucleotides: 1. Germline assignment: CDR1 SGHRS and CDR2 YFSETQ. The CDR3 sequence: CASSSGLAGSYEQYF. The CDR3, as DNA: TGCGCCAGCAGCTCGGGACTAGCGGGGTCCTACGAGCAGTACTTC.

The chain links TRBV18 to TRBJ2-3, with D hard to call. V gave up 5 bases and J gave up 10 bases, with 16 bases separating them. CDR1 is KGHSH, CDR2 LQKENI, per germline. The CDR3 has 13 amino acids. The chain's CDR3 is CASSSSDSPAQYF. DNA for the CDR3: TGTGCCAGCTCATCAAGCGACTCCCCAGCGCAGTATTTT.

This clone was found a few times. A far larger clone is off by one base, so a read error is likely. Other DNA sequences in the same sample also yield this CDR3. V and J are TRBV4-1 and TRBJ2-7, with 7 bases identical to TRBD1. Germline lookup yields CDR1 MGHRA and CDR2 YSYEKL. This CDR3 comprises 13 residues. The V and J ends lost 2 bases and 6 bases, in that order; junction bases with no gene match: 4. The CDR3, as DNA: TGCGCCAGCAGCCAACGGACAGGTCGCGAGCAGTACTTC. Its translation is CASSQRTGREQYF.